The clone carrying this T cell receptor (beta chain) was recorded a few times. Antigen specificity is unknown. The data were obtained in a study of beta chain features in type 1 diabetes. Background on the study: What patients shared with healthy donors was a similar profile of age, gender and cell yields.

Study results and limitations: Sampled from patients, naive, central memory and Treg TCRB repertoires appeared more similar than those sampled from healthy donors. In type 1 diabetes patients, VDJ junctions had fewer insertions; deletions at these junctions were more frequent.

What was sequenced were expressed TCRB transcripts, since all of the isolated RNA had been reverse transcribed. Sequenced naive, central memory and regulatory T cell samples produced an average of about 3.9 million reads. Some clones are missing from TCRdb's copy, which holds only in-frame ones; the method was immunoSEQ multiplex PCR. The table records roughly 370,000 clones, around 13% of them present only once. V was shortened by 10 bases and J by 3 bases, with 10 bases between the two germline ends. The CDR3 contains 12 residues. Per the germline V gene, CDR1 is SNHLY and CDR2 is FYNNEI. This TCR derives from a man aged 25-45 years in good health. The chain carries TRBV2 and TRBJ2-1; no clear D. Sequences were obtained from naive CD4+ T cells from blood. CDR3 residues: CATYQDYNEQFF. For the CDR3, the DNA is TGTGCCACCTACCAAGACTACAATGAGCAGTTCTTC. Drawing the rest from reference TRBV2 and TRBJ2-1, the complete variable domain is EPEVTQTPSHQVTQMGQEVILRCVPISNHLYFYWYRQILGQKVEFLVSFYNNEISEKSEIFDDQFSVERPDGSNFTLKIRSTKLEDSAMYFCATYQDYNEQFFGPGTRLTVL.